The entry below gives a single T cell receptor beta chain sequence along with its context. Its antigen is unknown. These data originate in a study of beta chain features in type 1 diabetes. Study summary: Examination spanned roughly 110 million sorted cells from all samples.

Sequenced material consisted of expressed TCRB transcripts (all of the isolated RNA was reverse transcribed). Sequencing used immunoSEQ multiplex PCR; TCRdb keeps in-frame clones, though not all of them. The profile shows hundreds of thousands of clones, roughly 13% of them singletons. Central memory, naive, regulatory and stem cell-like memory CD4+ cells were sorted by CD45RO/CCR7/CD25/CD127/CD95/CD27. The authors obtained over 95% purity in all sorted populations. Unmatched junction bases numbered 8, after V lost 7 bases and J lost 6 bases. Germline CDR1 and CDR2: SNHLY and FYNNEI. The CDR3 runs 14 residues. General study points: TCRB rearrangement may or may not be influenced by HLA type; here this remained unresolved. The study found moderately but significantly shorter TCRB CDR3s in all four CD4+ subsets of Type 1 diabetes patients.

The receptor was isolated from a man aged 18 to 30 with type 1 diabetes. The V call is TRBV2, the J call TRBJ1-2, with 10 bases fitting TRBD1. The source material was naive CD4+ T cells from blood. The CDR3 reads CASIQDRGPDGYTF. CDR3 coding DNA: TGTGCCAGCATTCAAGACAGGGGGCCTGATGGCTACACCTTC.